The 28 T cell receptor beta chains presented below share a single source sample, sequenced in a study of T cell responses to AZD1222 COVID-19 vaccine. Data came from immunoSEQ multiplex PCR; TCRdb stores just in-frame clones and leaves some out. Of 130,000 to 150,000 clones in the sample, about 92% are singletons; the top ten hold roughly 1.8%. The material sequenced was peripheral blood, taken 28 days after the second AZD1222 dose. These receptors originate from an adult who received the AZD1222 COVID-19 vaccine.

V usage is TRBV6-5 and J usage is TRBJ1-1; D is perhaps TRBD1 (6 bases). The V and J ends lost 2 bases and 4 bases respectively, with 17 bases between them. Germline V gene sequence: CDR1 MNHEY, CDR2 SVGAGI. The CDR3 has 16 amino acids. DNA of the CDR3: TGTGCCAGCAGTTACGGGGGGTGGCAGGGGCTCACTGAAGCTTTCTTT. Translation: CASSYGGWQGLTEAFF.

V gene TRBV30 combines with J gene TRBJ1-6, with 8 bases identical to TRBD1. Per the germline V gene, CDR1 is GTSNPN and CDR2 is SVGIG (reference sequence). Losses at the gene ends were 4 bases for V and 7 bases for J; bases not matched to a gene: 3. The CDR3 length is 13 residues. CDR3 sequence (DNA): TGTGCCTGGACAGGGGGCGTCAATTCACCCCTCCACTTT. Its protein is CAWTGGVNSPLHF.

The CDR3 region is CASSFQGRTEAFF. Here the CDR3 DNA reads TGTGCCAGCAGCTTCCAGGGGAGAACTGAAGCTTTCTTT. The chain is built from TRBV5-8 and TRBJ1-1; a possible D gene is TRBD1 (6 bases). The CDR3 has 13 amino acids. V was pared by 2 bases and J by 5 bases, with 10 bases between. Looked up from germline, CDR1 is SGHTS and CDR2 is YDEGEE.

J is TRBJ1-4 and V is TRBV2; 9 bases agree with TRBD1. The CDR3 contains 20 residues. Germline lookup yields CDR1 SNHLY and CDR2 FYNNEI. With 6 bases clipped from V and 0 bases from J, the junction kept 17 bases outside the gene matches. The CDR3 DNA sequence: TGTGCCAGCAGCCTGTTTAGGGTGGGACAGGGCGTTGCAACTAATGAAAAACTGTTTTTT. Amino acid sequence: CASSLFRVGQGVATNEKLFF. The entire variable domain, with the rest obtained from reference TRBV2 and TRBJ1-4, is as follows: EPEVTQTPSHQVTQMGQEVILRCVPISNHLYFYWYRQILGQKVEFLVSFYNNEISEKSEIFDDQFSVERPDGSNFTLKIRSTKLEDSAMYFCASSLFRVGQGVATNEKLFFGSGTQLSVL.

The sample holds one count of this clone. This rearrangement joins TRBV3-1 (or the pseudogene TRBV3-2) to TRBJ2-4; D perhaps matches TRBD1 (5 bases). Germline V gene sequence: CDR1 LGHDT, CDR2 YNNKEL (reference sequence). This CDR3 spans 17 amino acids. Trimming cost V 1 base and J 1 base, with 14 bases left between them. The CDR3 sequence: CASSQVGLAGAKNIQYF. CDR3 in DNA: TGTGCCAGCAGCCAAGTGGGCCTCGCAGGGGCCAAAAACATTCAGTACTTC.

V and J are TRBV18 and TRBJ2-1; D possibly uses TRBD1 or TRBD2 (7 bases each). Germline CDR1 is KGHSH and CDR2 is LQKENI. Trimming left V 3 bases short and J 4 bases short, with 13 bases between. This CDR3 spans 15 amino acids. The CDR3 sequence is CASSPIQGGYNEQFF. The CDR3 DNA reads as TGTGCCAGCTCACCTATTCAGGGGGGGTACAATGAGCAGTTCTTC.

The chain joins TRBV11-3 to TRBJ2-3, with 10 bases matching TRBD2. Trimming cost V 2 bases and J 3 bases; bases outside gene matches: 5. The germline gives CDR1 SGHNT, CDR2 YENEEA. The CDR3 consists of 16 residues. DNA of the CDR3: TGTGCCAGCAGCTTATTAATAGCGGGAGGTACAGATACGCAGTATTTT. This translates into CASSLLIAGGTDTQYF.

This chain links TRBV6-2 or TRBV6-3 with TRBJ1-4; 9 nucleotides line up with TRBD1. CDR3 length: 16 residues. Trimming at V came to 6 bases and at J to 3 bases, leaving 8 bases not matched to a gene. Germline V gene lookup returns CDR1 MNHEY and CDR2 SVGEGT. The CDR3 spells CASSGDRDAANEKLFF. Written as DNA, the CDR3 is TGTGCCAGCAGCGGGGACAGGGACGCAGCTAATGAAAAACTGTTTTTT.

CDR3 coding DNA: TGTGCCAGCAGTTTATCCCTGCTGGCAGGCGTTGAGCAGTTCTTC. Translation: CASSLSLLAGVEQFF. The chain carries TRBV27 and TRBJ2-1; D is undetermined. Germline V gene lookup returns CDR1 MNHEY and CDR2 SMNVEV (reference sequence). The V and J ends lost 0 bases and 9 bases respectively, with 15 bases between them. The CDR3 sequence is 15 residues long.

The V gene is TRBV4-3, the J gene TRBJ2-3; tentative D call: TRBD2 (6 bases). The CDR3 is made up of 16 amino acids. CDR1 is LGHNA, CDR2 YSLEER, per germline. V lost 3 bases, J lost 8 bases, and 21 bases lay in between. The CDR3 sequence: CASSQRPGDAAPTQYF. The DNA for the CDR3 is TGCGCCAGCAGCCAGCGCCCGGGAGATGCGGCTCCTACGCAGTATTTT.

The chain is built from TRBV28 and TRBJ1-1; TRBD1 aligns across 7 bases. The CDR3 extends over 12 amino acids. Germline CDR1 MDHEN, CDR2 SYDVKM. Trimming at V came to 4 bases and at J to 4 bases, leaving 0 bases not matched to a gene. The CDR3, as DNA: TGTGCCAGCAGTTCAGGGGGCACTGAAGCTTTCTTT. Protein sequence: CASSSGGTEAFF.

The chain joins TRBV14 to TRBJ2-1; D could derive from TRBD1 or TRBD2 (5 bases each). Trimming shortened V by 5 bases and J by 1 base, and 6 bases separated the two germline ends. The germline V gene encodes CDR1 SGHDN and CDR2 FVKESK. The CDR3 loop spans 13 amino acids. CDR3 in DNA: TGTGCCAGCAGCGAGGGGTCCTACAATGAGCAGTTCTTC. Translating gives CASSEGSYNEQFF.

The CDR3 DNA sequence: TGTGCCAGTGGGGATAACTATGGCTACACCTTC. Protein product: CASGDNYGYTF. The gene calls are TRBV11-1 and TRBJ1-2; no reliable D call. Germline V gene sequence: CDR1 SGHAT, CDR2 FQDESV (reference sequence). Trimming left V 9 bases short and J 1 base short, with 6 bases between. The CDR3 is 11 amino acids. Full variable domain (outside the CDR3, taken from reference TRBV11-1 and TRBJ1-2): EAEVAQSPRYKITEKSQAVAFWCDPISGHATLYWYRQILGQGPELLVQFQDESVVDDSQLPKDRFSAERLKGVDSTLKIQPAELGDSAMYLCASGDNYGYTFGSGTRLTVV.

The rearrangement links TRBV2 to TRBJ1-2; a weak D match, TRBD1 (6 bases). V was trimmed by 11 bases and J by 2 bases, leaving 9 bases between them. The CDR3 totals 11 residues. Germline V gene lookup returns CDR1 SNHLY and CDR2 FYNNEI. The CDR3 DNA follows: TGTGCCGACCAGGGGAACTATGGCTACACCTTC. It yields the protein CADQGNYGYTF.

This chain connects TRBV4-1 to TRBJ1-6; 8 nucleotides line up with TRBD1. CDR3 length equals 18 residues. Germline V gene lookup returns CDR1 MGHRA and CDR2 YSYEKL. V was clipped by 0 bases and J by 7 bases; unmatched bases: 11. CDR3 loop: CASSQDIQFRQGNSPLHF. In nucleotides, the CDR3 is TGCGCCAGCAGCCAAGATATTCAGTTTAGACAGGGGAATTCACCCCTCCACTTT.

Written as DNA, the CDR3 is TGTGCCAGCAGCTCAGGACAGGGCGGAGGTCAGCCCCAGCATTTT. It encodes CASSSGQGGGQPQHF. The V gene is TRBV2, the J gene TRBJ1-5; 8 nucleotides agree with TRBD1. Germline trimming cut 6 bases from V and 6 bases from J; bases unmatched to any gene: 10. CDR1 is SNHLY and CDR2 is FYNNEI in the germline V gene. The CDR3 spans 15 residues.

The V call is TRBV27, the J call TRBJ1-2; maybe TRBD1 (5 bases). Germline assignment: CDR1 MNHEY and CDR2 SMNVEV (reference sequence). The CDR3 length is 14 residues. V was shortened by 6 bases and J by 5 bases, with 16 bases between the two germline ends. The CDR3 loop reads CASSPGGARYGYTF. The CDR3 DNA reads TGTGCCAGCAGCCCGGGAGGGGCACGGTATGGCTACACCTTC.

The chain carries TRBV2 and TRBJ2-3; no clear D gene. CDR1 and CDR2 from the germline V gene are SNHLY and FYNNEI. V was clipped by 7 bases and J by 6 bases, with 14 bases between them. This CDR3 is built from 13 residues. CDR3 sequence: CASNQRIRDTQYF. DNA of the CDR3: TGTGCCAGCAATCAGAGGATTAGGGATACGCAGTATTTT.

This chain connects TRBV5-5 to TRBJ2-3, with TRBD1 as a possible D gene (6 bases). Trimming stripped 4 bases from V and 4 bases from J, with 16 bases between. The germline gives CDR1 SGHKS, CDR2 YYEKEE (reference sequence). The CDR3 contains 15 residues. CDR3 nucleotides: TGTGCCAGCAGCATGGGATACCAGGGGCCAGATACGCAGTATTTT. Its translation is CASSMGYQGPDTQYF.

CDR3 sequence reads: CASTISGGRGAGDTQYF. The CDR3 region has the DNA TGTGCCAGTACCATATCTGGGGGCCGTGGGGCTGGAGATACGCAGTATTTT. The chain carries TRBV19 and TRBJ2-3, with D tentatively TRBD1 (6 bases). Germline V gives CDR1 LNHDA, CDR2 SQIVND (reference sequence). Trimming took off 7 bases at V and 5 bases at J, with 25 bases between the two ends. The CDR3 contains 17 residues.

This chain uses TRBV5-1 with TRBJ2-1; D is unresolved. This CDR3 is built from 12 residues. The germline V gene has CDR1 SGHRS and CDR2 YFSETQ. Trimming took off 4 bases at V and 10 bases at J, with 12 bases between the two ends. For the CDR3, the DNA is TGCGCCAGCAGCCAACCAGCATCGGAGCAGTTCTTC. Residues: CASSQPASEQFF.

The gene calls are TRBV7-2 and TRBJ1-1; no clear D gene. Trimming pared 1 base from V and 0 bases from J, leaving 9 bases between. The CDR3 runs to 15 residues. Germline CDR1 SGHTA, CDR2 FQGNSA. Here the CDR3 DNA reads TGTGCCAGCAGCTTAGGCGCGGCCATGAACACTGAAGCTTTCTTT. Protein product: CASSLGAAMNTEAFF.

This chain joins TRBV30 and TRBJ1-5; no clear D gene. With 0 bases removed from V and 7 bases from J, the gap between germline ends came to 10 bases. The germline gives CDR1 GTSNPN, CDR2 SVGIG (reference sequence). The CDR3 loop spans 13 amino acids. The CDR3 nucleotides read TGTGCCTGGAGTGTACACGGAGACCAGCCCCAGCATTTT. This encodes CAWSVHGDQPQHF.

This rearrangement joins TRBV15 to TRBJ2-6; D is undetermined. The germline CDR1 and CDR2 sequences are LNHNV and YYDKDF (reference sequence). There are 17 residues in the CDR3. Trimming removed 5 bases from V and 2 bases from J, with 16 bases in between. In DNA, the CDR3 is TGTGCCACCAGCCAGAGAAGGATAGACCCTGGGGCCAACGTCCTGACTTTC. Its protein product is CATSQRRIDPGANVLTF.

The genes are TRBV6-5 and TRBJ2-2; TRBD1 matches 7 bases. Per germline, CDR1 MNHEY and CDR2 SVGAGI. With 6 bases clipped from V and 0 bases from J, the junction kept 4 bases outside the gene matches. This CDR3 contains 15 residues. DNA of the CDR3: TGTGCCAGCAGGTCCACAGGGGCGAACACCGGGGAGCTGTTTTTT. Translating it yields CASRSTGANTGELFF.

The rearrangement uses TRBV19 and TRBJ1-2; the match to TRBD1 covers 7 bases. From germline, CDR1 is LNHDA and CDR2 SQIVND (reference sequence). The CDR3 runs 14 residues. J lost 6 bases, V lost 3 bases, and 7 bases had no gene match. The CDR3, as DNA: TGTGCCAGTAGTATTAACAGGGGTCTGGATGGCTACACCTTC. Amino acids: CASSINRGLDGYTF.

V gene TRBV4-3 combines with J gene TRBJ2-1; possibly TRBD2 for D (6 bases). Trimming shortened V by 4 bases and J by 8 bases, and 27 bases separated the two germline ends. The germline gives CDR1 LGHNA, CDR2 YSLEER. The CDR3 is made up of 18 amino acids. This CDR3 is CASSPIGLFREPWDEQFF. CDR3 nucleotide sequence: TGCGCCAGCAGCCCTATCGGGCTATTCCGGGAGCCTTGGGATGAGCAGTTCTTC.

This chain connects TRBV5-1 to TRBJ2-2; perhaps TRBD2 as D (5 bases). The CDR3 length is 19 residues. Germline loops: CDR1 SGHRS, CDR2 YFSETQ. V was trimmed by 1 base and J by 0 bases, leaving 19 bases between them. The CDR3 is CASSLKEAGKAANTGELFF. CDR3 DNA: TGCGCCAGCAGCTTGAAAGAGGCGGGTAAGGCTGCGAACACCGGGGAGCTGTTTTTT. The full variable domain, with the rest looked up from reference TRBV5-1 and TRBJ2-2, is KAGVTQTPRYLIKTRGQQVTLSCSPISGHRSVSWYQQTPGQGLQFLFEYFSETQRNKGNFPGRFSGRQFSNSRSEMNVSTLELGDSALYLCASSLKEAGKAANTGELFFGEGSRLTVL.